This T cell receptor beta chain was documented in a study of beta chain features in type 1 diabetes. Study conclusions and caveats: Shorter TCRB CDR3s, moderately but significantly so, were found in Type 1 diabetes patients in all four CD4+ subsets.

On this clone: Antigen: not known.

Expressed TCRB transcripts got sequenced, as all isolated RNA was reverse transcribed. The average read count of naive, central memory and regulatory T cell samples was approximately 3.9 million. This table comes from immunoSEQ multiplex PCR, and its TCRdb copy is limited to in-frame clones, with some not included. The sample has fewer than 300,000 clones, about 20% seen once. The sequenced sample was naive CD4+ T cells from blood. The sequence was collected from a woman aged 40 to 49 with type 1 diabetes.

CDR3 sequence: CASSQVAGGGETQYF. The DNA of the CDR3 is TGCGCCAGCAGCCAGGTAGCGGGAGGAGGAGAGACCCAGTACTTC. The chain joins TRBV4-1 to TRBJ2-5; the match to TRBD2 covers 10 bases. V was clipped by 3 bases and J by 4 bases; unmatched bases: 5. This CDR3 has 15 amino acids. Germline loops: CDR1 MGHRA, CDR2 YSYEKL.